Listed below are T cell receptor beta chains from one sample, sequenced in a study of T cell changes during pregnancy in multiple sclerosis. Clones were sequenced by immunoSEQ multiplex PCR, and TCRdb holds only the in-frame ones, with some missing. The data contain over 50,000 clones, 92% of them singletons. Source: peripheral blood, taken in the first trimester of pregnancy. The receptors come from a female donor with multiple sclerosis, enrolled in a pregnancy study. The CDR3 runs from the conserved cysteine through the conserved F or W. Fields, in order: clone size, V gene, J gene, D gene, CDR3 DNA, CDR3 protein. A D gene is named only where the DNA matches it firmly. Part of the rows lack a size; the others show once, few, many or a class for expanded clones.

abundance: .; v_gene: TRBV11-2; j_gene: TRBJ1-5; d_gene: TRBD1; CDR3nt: TGTGCCAGCAGCCAGGGGGTCTATAGCAATCAGCCCCAGCATTTT; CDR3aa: CASSQGVYSNQPQHF
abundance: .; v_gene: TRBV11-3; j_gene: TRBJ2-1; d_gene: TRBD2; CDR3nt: TGTGCCAGCAGACCAGGGACTAGCGCTGGCAATGAGCAGTTCTTC; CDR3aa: CASRPGTSAGNEQFF
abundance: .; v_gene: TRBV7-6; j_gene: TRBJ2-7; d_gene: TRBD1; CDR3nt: TGTGCCAGCAGCTTAAAGGGGGCGTCCGAGCAGTACTTC; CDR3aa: CASSLKGASEQYF
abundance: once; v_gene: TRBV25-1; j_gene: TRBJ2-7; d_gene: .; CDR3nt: TGTGCCAGCAGTGAAAGAGCACAGACGGCCTACGAGCAGTACTTC; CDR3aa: CASSERAQTAYEQYF
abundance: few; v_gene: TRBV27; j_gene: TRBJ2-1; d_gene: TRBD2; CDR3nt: TGTGCCAGCACACTAGCGGGAGGGTGGAATGAGCAGTTCTTC; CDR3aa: CASTLAGGWNEQFF
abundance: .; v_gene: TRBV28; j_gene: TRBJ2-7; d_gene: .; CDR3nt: TGTGCCAGCAGTTTAGACAGCCCCCTGAGCTCCTACGAGCAGTACTTC; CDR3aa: CASSLDSPLSSYEQYF
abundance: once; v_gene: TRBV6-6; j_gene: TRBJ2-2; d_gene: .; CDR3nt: TGTGCCAGCAAACCTAGGAGGAACACCGGGGAGCTGTTTTTT; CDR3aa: CASKPRRNTGELFF
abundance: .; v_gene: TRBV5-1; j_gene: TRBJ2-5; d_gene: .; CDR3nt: TGCGCCAGCAGCTTGGGTGGAGGACAAGAGACCCAGTACTTC; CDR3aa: CASSLGGGQETQYF
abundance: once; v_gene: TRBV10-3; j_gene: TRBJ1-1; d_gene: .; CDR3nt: TGTGCCATCAGTGGGGGGGGGAACACTGAAGCTTTCTTT; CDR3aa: CAISGGGNTEAFF
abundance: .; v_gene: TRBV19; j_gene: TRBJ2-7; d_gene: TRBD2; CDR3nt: TGTGCCAGTAGCACTCAGGGACTAGCGGATACCTACGAGCAGTACTTC; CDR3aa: CASSTQGLADTYEQYF